What follows are 3 T cell receptor beta chains derived from one specimen sequenced in a study of cytomegalovirus exposure and HLA in healthy donors. It was with 60 Vbeta and 13 Jbeta primers that the PCR ran. Assay used: immunoSEQ multiplex PCR; TCRdb lists only in-frame clones, some missing. The sample has about 160,000 clones, about four fifths seen once. The sample consisted of PBMCs. Source of these receptors: a girl between 10 and 17 years old in good health and CMV-seropositive.

This chain uses TRBV6-6 with TRBJ2-1; D remains unclear. V shed 7 bases and J shed 1 base, with 2 bases lying between them. Germline-derived CDR1 and CDR2 are MNHNY and SVGAGI (reference sequence). The CDR3 spans 11 residues. The CDR3 region is CASTSYNEQFF. The CDR3 region has the DNA TGTGCCAGCACGTCCTACAATGAGCAGTTCTTC.

V is TRBV4-1 and J is TRBJ2-1; D is possibly TRBD1 (5 bases). Deletions cut 2 bases from V and 8 bases from J, with 22 bases between. CDR1 MGHRA and CDR2 YSYEKL come from the germline V gene. The CDR3 has 17 residues. The DNA of the CDR3 is TGCGCCAGCAGCCAACCTCCAGGACCGCAGGGTGGGGATGAGCAGTTCTTC. Translation: CASSQPPGPQGGDEQFF.

This chain links TRBV28 with TRBJ1-1; D remains unclear. This CDR3 has 13 amino acids. V dropped 6 bases and J dropped 1 base, with 9 bases sitting between them. From germline, CDR1 is MDHEN and CDR2 SYDVKM. CDR3 region: CASSSYRNTEAFF. In DNA form, the CDR3 reads TGTGCCAGCAGCTCATACAGGAACACTGAAGCTTTCTTT.